The present entry profiles one T cell receptor beta chain with its context. Its antigen is still unknown. This sample is part of a study of Ad26.COV2.S vaccination and SARS-CoV-2 variants. Study-level information: As a participant in COV1001, the donor was in the Ad26.COV2.S trial arm. The study gave Ad26.COV2.S intramuscularly, once or twice 56 days apart. General study findings and limits: Vaccinated and placebo-treated recipients had similar non-spike TCR breadth.

Treatment noted: roughly 19 received Ad26.COV2.S at low or high dose, single or two shots; about 5 received placebo; per-sample allocation not given. Specimen acquisition occurred on day 63 following the initial vaccine or placebo injection. Data came from immunoSEQ multiplex PCR; TCRdb stores just in-frame clones and leaves some out. The table lists under 550,000 clones, 88% of them singletons. Sequencing used peripheral blood, obtained in a trial of Ad26.COV2.S vaccine versus placebo. This TCR was sampled from a person aged 18-60 years who received the Ad26.COV2.S COVID-19 vaccine or a placebo.

The CDR3 DNA reads TGTGCCAGCAGTGTCCGGAGGGGGGATTCACCCCTCCACTTT. This gives the protein CASSVRRGDSPLHF. The rearrangement uses TRBV2 and TRBJ1-6, with a possible D match to TRBD1 (6 bases). Germline CDR1 reads SNHLY; CDR2 reads FYNNEI. V dropped 4 bases and J dropped 8 bases, with 12 bases sitting between them. The CDR3 is 14 residues long.